The 28 T cell receptor beta chains in this list originate from one sample, sequenced in a study of PD-L1 blockade in urothelial cancer. Generated by immunoSEQ multiplex PCR, the TCRdb table keeps only in-frame clones and is missing some. The sample shows 30,000 to 35,000 clones, around 84% of them seen only once. Specimen: PBMCs, collected around atezolizumab (anti-PD-L1) treatment. Receptor source: a man in his 60s with urothelial cancer.

V usage is TRBV13 and J usage is TRBJ2-7; D may be TRBD1 (6 bases). The CDR3 loop spans 18 amino acids. Germline assignment: CDR1 PRHDT and CDR2 FYEKMQ (reference sequence). The V and J ends lost 2 bases and 7 bases respectively, with 27 bases between them. CDR3: CASSLYHQQGSYGGEQYF. Written as DNA, the CDR3 is TGTGCCAGCAGCTTATATCACCAACAGGGATCCTATGGGGGTGAGCAGTACTTC.

This clone appeared once. The rearrangement links TRBV11-2 to TRBJ2-7; 11 bases match TRBD2. Germline trimming cut 6 bases from V and 1 base from J; bases unmatched to any gene: 2. The germline CDR1 and CDR2 sequences are SGHAT and FQNNGV. CDR3 length: 14 residues. CDR3: CASRPSGRSYEQYF. CDR3 DNA sequence: TGTGCCAGCAGACCTAGCGGGAGGTCCTACGAGCAGTACTTC. The full variable domain, with the rest looked up from reference TRBV11-2 and TRBJ2-7, is EAGVAQSPRYKIIEKRQSVAFWCNPISGHATLYWYQQILGQGPKLLIQFQNNGVVDDSQLPKDRFSAERLKGVDSTLKIQPAKLEDSAVYLCASRPSGRSYEQYFGPGTRLTVT.

This clone was seen a single time. This chain uses TRBV18 with TRBJ2-3; 8 positions match TRBD1. There are 16 residues in the CDR3. Germline CDR1 reads KGHSH; CDR2 reads LQKENI. Unmatched junction bases numbered 11, after V lost 3 bases and J lost 6 bases. CDR3 residues: CASSPPRTGPLDTQYF. The CDR3 DNA follows: TGTGCCAGCTCACCCCCCCGGACAGGGCCGTTGGATACGCAGTATTTT.

The chain links TRBV5-6 to TRBJ2-1; 14 bases fit TRBD2. The CDR3 consists of 15 residues. CDR1 is SGHDT and CDR2 is YYEEEE in the germline V gene. Germline trimming cut 4 bases from V and 7 bases from J; bases unmatched to any gene: 4. CDR3: CASSPGTSGGNEQFF. For the CDR3, the DNA is TGTGCCAGCAGCCCGGGGACTAGCGGGGGTAATGAGCAGTTCTTC.

This chain joins TRBV13 and TRBJ2-5; 10 bases are a match to TRBD1. Germline lookup yields CDR1 PRHDT and CDR2 FYEKMQ (reference sequence). The trim removed 4 bases at V and 2 bases at J, leaving 7 bases unmatched. The CDR3 consists of 16 residues. DNA for the CDR3: TGTGCCAGCAGCTCGGGACAGGGGAGGAAGCAAGAGACCCAGTACTTC. Translating it yields CASSSGQGRKQETQYF.

The chain employs TRBV19 and TRBJ1-2, with a possible D match to TRBD1 (5 bases). The length of the CDR3 is 15 residues. V lost 1 base and J lost 3, with 12 bases in between. Germline assignment: CDR1 LNHDA and CDR2 SQIVND (reference sequence). In DNA form, the CDR3 reads TGTGCCAGTAGTATAGGGGGCATCCTCTACTATGGCTACACCTTC. It specifies CASSIGGILYYGYTF.

The chain uses TRBV27 and TRBJ2-3; D uncertain. The CDR3 runs 13 residues. The V gene's germline CDR1 is MNHEY and CDR2 SMNVEV (reference sequence). Between the trimmed V and J ends, which lost 8 bases and 2 bases, there was a span of 11 bases. CDR3 region: CASRRLNTDTQYF. The CDR3, as DNA: TGTGCCAGCCGCCGTCTAAACACAGATACGCAGTATTTT.

The chain joins TRBV7-8 to TRBJ2-7; D is perhaps TRBD1 (7 bases). Trimming removed 2 bases from V and 2 bases from J, with 16 bases in between. The CDR3 runs 16 residues. Germline CDR1 SGHVS, CDR2 FQNEAQ. The CDR3 is CASSLRGRGATYEQYF. CDR3 DNA: TGTGCCAGCAGCTTAAGGGGGCGGGGCGCAACCTACGAGCAGTACTTC.

This chain joins TRBV15 and TRBJ2-7; 10 nucleotides align to TRBD2. The CDR3 is 17 amino acids. Germline CDR1 and CDR2: LNHNV and YYDKDF (reference sequence). Germline trimming cut 2 bases from V and 3 bases from J; bases unmatched to any gene: 10. The CDR3 nucleotides are TGTGCCACCAGCAGACCCTATGGACTAGCGGAAAACTACGAGCAGTACTTC. Its protein is CATSRPYGLAENYEQYF. The full variable domain, its missing parts supplied by reference TRBV15 and TRBJ2-7, is DAMVIQNPRYQVTQFGKPVTLSCSQTLNHNVMYWYQQKSSQAPKLLFHYYDKDFNNEADTPDNFQSRRPNTSFCFLDIRSPGLGDTAMYLCATSRPYGLAENYEQYFGPGTRLTVT.

The chain recombines TRBV15 with TRBJ2-7; perhaps TRBD2 as D (5 bases). The V gene's germline CDR1 is LNHNV and CDR2 YYDKDF (reference sequence). This CDR3 contains 16 residues. V was shortened by 0 bases and J by 3 bases, with 15 bases between the two germline ends. CDR3 nucleotide sequence: TGTGCCACCAGCAGAGATTGGAGGAGCGCTGGCTACGAGCAGTACTTC. Protein: CATSRDWRSAGYEQYF.

The V call is TRBV10-3, the J call TRBJ2-3, with 10 bases identical to TRBD2. Germline CDR1 is ENHRY and CDR2 is SYGVKD. This CDR3 comprises 13 residues. J gave up 11 bases and V 3 bases, and 5 bases lay outside the gene matches. This CDR3 is CAISDRLAGEQYF. In DNA, the CDR3 is TGTGCCATCAGTGATCGGCTAGCGGGAGAGCAGTATTTT.

This sequence joins TRBV6-1 and TRBJ1-5; 7 positions match TRBD1. CDR1 is MNHNS and CDR2 is SASEGT in the germline V gene. The V segment lost 6 bases and the J segment 6 bases; nucleotides outside the gene matches: 8. The CDR3 consists of 14 residues. In DNA form, the CDR3 reads TGTGCCAGCAGGACCGACAGGGTGGTTCAGCCCCAGCATTTT. Protein: CASRTDRVVQPQHF.

This sequence joins TRBV16 and TRBJ2-7, with 9 bases lining up with TRBD1. Germline V gene sequence: CDR1 KGHSY, CDR2 FQNENV. V was clipped by 2 bases and J by 3 bases; unmatched bases: 5. CDR3 length: 15 residues. CDR3 nucleotides: TGTGCCAGCAGCCAAGGGTGGGACAGGGTCTACGAGCAGTACTTC. It specifies CASSQGWDRVYEQYF.

This chain joins TRBV5-8 and TRBJ1-1; D is unresolved. CDR1 and CDR2 from the germline V gene are SGHTS and YDEGEE. The CDR3 has 13 amino acids. The V gene lost 2 bases and the J gene lost 1 base, with 6 bases spanning the gap. CDR3 amino acids: CASSFWQNTEAFF. For the CDR3, the DNA is TGTGCCAGCAGCTTTTGGCAGAACACTGAAGCTTTCTTT.

The genes are TRBV4-1 and TRBJ2-7; D possibly corresponds to TRBD2 (6 bases). This CDR3 is built from 14 residues. CDR1 is MGHRA and CDR2 is YSYEKL in the germline V gene. V gave up 6 bases and J gave up 3 bases, with 15 bases separating them. Here the CDR3 reads CASSNSGQFYEQYF. As DNA, the CDR3 is TGCGCCAGCAGTAATAGCGGTCAATTCTACGAGCAGTACTTC.

The CDR3, as DNA: TGTGCCAGTAGTCCGGGACAGTCGACTAATGAAAAACTGTTTTTT. It yields the protein CASSPGQSTNEKLFF. V is TRBV19 and J is TRBJ1-4, with 7 nucleotides matching TRBD1. There are 15 residues in the CDR3. Germline V CDR1 and CDR2: LNHDA, SQIVND (reference sequence). Trimming cost V 5 bases and J 2 bases; bases outside gene matches: 5.

This clone was seen a handful of times. V gene TRBV27 combines with J gene TRBJ1-2, with 9 bases aligning to TRBD1. From germline, CDR1 is MNHEY and CDR2 SMNVEV (reference sequence). This CDR3 contains 16 residues. V shed 5 bases and J 4 bases; nucleotides not matched to a gene: 11. The chain's CDR3 is CASSRQPGQGSYGYTF. The CDR3 nucleotides are TGTGCCAGCAGTCGCCAACCGGGACAGGGTAGCTATGGCTACACCTTC.

The rearrangement uses TRBV11-3 and TRBJ2-1; the D is unclear. V dropped 0 bases and J dropped 3 bases, with 9 bases sitting between them. The germline gives CDR1 SGHNT, CDR2 YENEEA. This CDR3 contains 15 residues. CDR3 nucleotides: TGTGCCAGCAGCTTAGATCCTAATTTCTACAATGAGCAGTTCTTC. This encodes CASSLDPNFYNEQFF.

V is TRBV18 and J is TRBJ2-7, with 7 bases lining up with TRBD2. The CDR3 totals 13 residues. The trim removed 6 bases at V and 4 bases at J, leaving 6 bases unmatched. CDR1 is KGHSH, CDR2 LQKENI, per germline. The CDR3 nucleotides are TGTGCCAGCTCGCTCGTGGGGGGGTACGAGCAGTACTTC. It yields the protein CASSLVGGYEQYF.

V gene TRBV5-4 combines with J gene TRBJ1-6; D unclear. Germline CDR1 and CDR2: SGHNT and YYREEE (reference sequence). The CDR3 runs to 16 residues. The V gene lost 4 bases and the J gene lost 10 bases, with 21 bases spanning the gap. The CDR3 DNA is TGTGCCAGCAGCACCCCAGAGGGCAAGGGTAGATCACCCCTCCACTTT. Protein: CASSTPEGKGRSPLHF.

This clone was detected once. This sequence joins TRBV18 and TRBJ1-1; D may be TRBD1 (5 bases). V was shortened by 2 bases and J by 1 base, with 8 bases between the two germline ends. CDR1 and CDR2 from the germline V gene are KGHSH and LQKENI. The CDR3 has 14 residues. CDR3 in amino acids: CASSPETANTEAFF. DNA for the CDR3: TGTGCCAGCTCACCAGAGACAGCGAACACTGAAGCTTTCTTT.

The gene calls are TRBV5-4 and TRBJ1-1, with 8 bases matching TRBD1. Germline assignment: CDR1 SGHNT and CDR2 YYREEE (reference sequence). With 0 bases clipped from V and 0 bases from J, the junction kept 4 bases outside the gene matches. The CDR3 contains 16 residues. This chain's CDR3 is CASSLGQGNMNTEAFF. DNA of the CDR3: TGTGCCAGCAGCTTGGGACAGGGGAATATGAACACTGAAGCTTTCTTT. The complete variable domain, with remaining parts taken from reference TRBV5-4 and TRBJ1-1, reads ETGVTQSPTHLIKTRGQQVTLRCSSQSGHNTVSWYQQALGQGPQFIFQYYREEENGRGNFPPRFSGLQFPNYSSELNVNALELDDSALYLCASSLGQGNMNTEAFFGQGTRLTVV.

V usage is TRBV5-6 and J usage is TRBJ1-5; D is perhaps TRBD1 (6 bases). The CDR3 length is 15 residues. Per the germline V gene, CDR1 is SGHDT and CDR2 is YYEEEE. Trimming shortened V by 1 base and J by 5 bases, and 13 bases separated the two germline ends. The CDR3 region has the DNA TGTGCCAGCAGCTTGTGGGGGCAGAAATATCAGCCCCAGCATTTT. Encoded protein: CASSLWGQKYQPQHF.

This sequence joins TRBV2 and TRBJ2-1; 15 bases align to TRBD2. CDR3 length: 17 residues. CDR1 is SNHLY and CDR2 is FYNNEI in the germline V gene. With 6 bases clipped from V and 6 bases from J, the junction kept 9 bases outside the gene matches. This CDR3 is CASRGGLAGGLRNEQFF. CDR3 nucleotide sequence: TGTGCCAGCAGAGGAGGACTAGCGGGAGGGTTGCGCAATGAGCAGTTCTTC.

This rearrangement joins TRBV5-6 to TRBJ1-2; D is possibly TRBD1 (6 bases). There are 14 residues in the CDR3. Germline CDR1 is SGHDT and CDR2 is YYEEEE. Trimming removed 8 bases from V and 5 bases from J, with 19 bases in between. CDR3 coding DNA: TGTGCCAGTAACAGGGAACAGGGAAGGTATGGCTACACCTTC. It codes for CASNREQGRYGYTF.

The chain is built from TRBV5-5 and TRBJ1-6, with a possible D match to TRBD1 (6 bases). Per germline, CDR1 SGHKS and CDR2 YYEKEE (reference sequence). The CDR3 contains 15 residues. Trimming pared 3 bases from V and 6 bases from J, leaving 13 bases between. The CDR3 reads CASSSYGQTNSPLHF. DNA of the CDR3: TGTGCCAGCAGCTCCTATGGACAGACTAATTCACCCCTCCACTTT.

The rearrangement uses TRBV19 and TRBJ1-1; D remains unclear. Germline V lookup: CDR1 LNHDA, CDR2 SQIVND (reference sequence). Trimming took 3 bases from V and 4 from J, leaving 12 bases between them. The CDR3 runs 14 residues. The CDR3, as DNA: TGTGCCAGTAGTATCCTCATGGGGAGCACTGAAGCTTTCTTT. Residues: CASSILMGSTEAFF.

This chain's CDR3 is CASSPFSGGRNEQFF. CDR3 nucleotide sequence: TGTGCCAGCAGCCCGTTTTCAGGGGGACGCAATGAGCAGTTCTTC. The chain is built from TRBV14 and TRBJ2-1; 7 nucleotides align to TRBD1. CDR1 and CDR2 from the germline V gene are SGHDN and FVKESK. The CDR3 has 15 residues. Losses at the gene ends were 4 bases for V and 6 bases for J; bases not matched to a gene: 9.